The rows below give T cell receptor beta chains drawn from one sample of a study of cytomegalovirus exposure and HLA in healthy donors. Clones were sequenced by immunoSEQ multiplex PCR, and TCRdb holds only the in-frame ones, with some missing. The sample contains around 190,000 clones, more than 75% of which appear only once. Sequencing input: PBMCs. All receptors derive from a woman aged 18-35 years in good health and CMV-seronegative. CDR3s include the opening cysteine and the closing phenylalanine or tryptophan. A D gene is named only where the DNA matches it firmly. Only part of the rows carry a size: once, few, many, or a class if the clone is expanded.

J gene: TRBJ2-3; D gene: NA; clone size: NA; V gene: TRBV5-1; CDR3 DNA: TGCGCCAGCAGCTTGGAGGAGGATACGCAGTATTTT; CDR3 protein: CASSLEEDTQYF
J gene: TRBJ2-7; D gene: TRBD1; clone size: NA; V gene: TRBV28; CDR3 DNA: TGTGCCAGCAGTTTACCGGGACAGGGGGCCTACGAGCAGTACTTC; CDR3 protein: CASSLPGQGAYEQYF
J gene: TRBJ1-5; D gene: NA; clone size: NA; V gene: TRBV7-8; CDR3 DNA: TGTGCCAGCAGCTTAACTTCGGGGTTTTATAGCAATCAGCCCCAGCATTTT; CDR3 protein: CASSLTSGFYSNQPQHF
J gene: TRBJ2-7; D gene: TRBD2; clone size: NA; V gene: TRBV30; CDR3 DNA: TGTGCCTGGGGTAGCGGGAACTCCTACGAGCAGTACTTC; CDR3 protein: CAWGSGNSYEQYF
J gene: TRBJ1-6; D gene: NA; clone size: NA; V gene: TRBV28; CDR3 DNA: TGTGCCAGCAGTTTAACCAGGGAGGCGTACTATAATTCACCCCTCCACTTT; CDR3 protein: CASSLTREAYYNSPLHF
J gene: TRBJ1-6; D gene: TRBD1; clone size: few; V gene: TRBV27; CDR3 DNA: TGTGCCAGCAGTTTAGGAGGGGACAGCTCCTATAATTCACCCCTCCACTTT; CDR3 protein: CASSLGGDSSYNSPLHF
J gene: TRBJ2-3; D gene: TRBD2; clone size: few; V gene: TRBV4-2; CDR3 DNA: TGTGCCAGCAGCCAAGAGGGCAGCGGGAGACCGAATACGCAGTATTTT; CDR3 protein: CASSQEGSGRPNTQYF
J gene: TRBJ1-1; D gene: TRBD1; clone size: NA; V gene: TRBV2; CDR3 DNA: TGTGCCAGCAGTGAAAAAGGAGGGGGCTGGCGGGTGAGAACTGAAGCTTTCTTT; CDR3 protein: CASSEKGGGWRVRTEAFF
J gene: TRBJ1-2; D gene: NA; clone size: NA; V gene: TRBV6-5; CDR3 DNA: TGTGCCAGCAGCATGGACAGCAACTATGGCTACACCTTC; CDR3 protein: CASSMDSNYGYTF
J gene: TRBJ1-2; D gene: TRBD1; clone size: NA; V gene: TRBV6-5; CDR3 DNA: TGTGCCAGCAGTATACAGGGGGCAGGCTATGGCTACACCTTC; CDR3 protein: CASSIQGAGYGYTF
J gene: TRBJ2-1; D gene: TRBD2; clone size: NA; V gene: TRBV30; CDR3 DNA: TGTGCCTGGAGTGTACGCAGCGGGAGTTACAATGAGCAGTTCTTC; CDR3 protein: CAWSVRSGSYNEQFF
J gene: TRBJ1-3; D gene: NA; clone size: NA; V gene: TRBV5-1; CDR3 DNA: TGCGCCAGCGCGGAGGGAACTGGAAACACCATATATTTT; CDR3 protein: CASAEGTGNTIYF
J gene: TRBJ2-7; D gene: NA; clone size: NA; V gene: TRBV28; CDR3 DNA: TGTGCCAGCAGTTCGAGTCCCTACGAGCAGTACTTC; CDR3 protein: CASSSSPYEQYF